What follows describes a single T cell receptor (beta chain). Germline CDR1 is GTSNPN and CDR2 is SVGIG (reference sequence). Trimming removed 3 bases at V and 14 bases at J, with 22 bases between. The CDR3 is made up of 14 amino acids. This sample was taken from a study of identifying expanded T cells in peripheral blood. The assay was immunoSEQ multiplex PCR, and TCRdb's table has in-frame clones only and misses some. The data hold about 52,000 clones, with 82% observed a single time. This sequence was found in a person aged 18 to 75 in good health. Input material: blood. The gene calls are TRBV30 and TRBJ1-4; D ambiguous. The CDR3 loop is CAWSDGLTDRDLFF. The CDR3 DNA reads TGTGCCTGGAGCGACGGCCTTACTGATAGAGATCTGTTTTTT. Full variable domain (rest looked up from reference TRBV30 and TRBJ1-4): SQTIHQWPATLVQPVGSPLSLECTVEGTSNPNLYWYRQAAGRGLQLLFYSVGIGQISSEVPQNLSASRPQDRQFILSSKKLLLSDSGFYLCAWSDGLTDRDLFFGSGTQLSVL.